These T cell receptor beta chains were read from a single sample in a study of blood T cell repertoires in COVID-19. Data came from immunoSEQ multiplex PCR; TCRdb stores just in-frame clones and leaves some out. The sample includes around 120,000 clones, 80% to 90% of them seen just once. Source material: PBMCs or T cells enriched from blood (not recorded which). These receptors originate from a woman aged 45 to 65 who had recovered from COVID-19. CDR3s include the opening cysteine and the closing phenylalanine or tryptophan. A D gene is named only where the DNA matches it firmly. Size is stated for part of the rows, as once, few or many counts, or as a class when the clone is expanded.

j_call: TRBJ2-7
d_call: TRBD2
clone_size: NA
v_call: TRBV3-1/TRBV3-2
cdr3_nt: TGTGCCAGCGGCACTAGCGGGGGGGCTGGGGAGCAGTACTTC
cdr3_aa: CASGTSGGAGEQYF

j_call: TRBJ2-5
d_call: NA
clone_size: once
v_call: TRBV14
cdr3_nt: TGTGCCAGCAGCCTTGGACTGACCAATCAAGAGACCCAGTACTTC
cdr3_aa: CASSLGLTNQETQYF

j_call: TRBJ2-7
d_call: NA
clone_size: NA
v_call: TRBV11-3
cdr3_nt: TGTGCCAGCAGCTTAGATGGGCTCCATTACGAGCAGTACTTC
cdr3_aa: CASSLDGLHYEQYF

j_call: TRBJ2-1
d_call: TRBD2
clone_size: NA
v_call: TRBV6-8
cdr3_nt: TGTGCCAGCAGTCTCATAGCGGGTAGTTACAATGAGCAGTTCTTC
cdr3_aa: CASSLIAGSYNEQFF

j_call: TRBJ1-1
d_call: NA
clone_size: NA
v_call: TRBV11-2
cdr3_nt: TGTGCCACAGGCCTGAACACTGAAGCTTTCTTT
cdr3_aa: CATGLNTEAFF

j_call: TRBJ2-7
d_call: TRBD1
clone_size: NA
v_call: TRBV3-1/TRBV3-2
cdr3_nt: TGTGCCAGCAGCCAAGGATCCCCGTGCAGGGGGTTCCCCTACGAGCAGTACTTC
cdr3_aa: CASSQGSPCRGFPYEQYF

j_call: TRBJ2-1
d_call: TRBD2
clone_size: NA
v_call: TRBV6-2/TRBV6-3
cdr3_nt: TGTGCCAGCAGTTACTCGCCCCCTAGCGGGATCTACAATGAGCAGTTCTTC
cdr3_aa: CASSYSPPSGIYNEQFF

j_call: TRBJ1-2
d_call: NA
clone_size: NA
v_call: TRBV12-3/TRBV12-4
cdr3_nt: TGTGCCAGCAGCCCGGACATGAACTATGGCTACACCTTC
cdr3_aa: CASSPDMNYGYTF

j_call: TRBJ2-7
d_call: NA
clone_size: once
v_call: TRBV3-1/TRBV3-2
cdr3_nt: TGTGCCAGCAGCCAAGATATAGGGGACGAGCAGTACTTC
cdr3_aa: CASSQDIGDEQYF

j_call: TRBJ1-2
d_call: TRBD1
clone_size: NA
v_call: TRBV2
cdr3_nt: TGTGCCAGCAGCCTTGGCCGGGACAGCTATGGCTACACCTTC
cdr3_aa: CASSLGRDSYGYTF

j_call: TRBJ2-2
d_call: TRBD1
clone_size: NA
v_call: TRBV2
cdr3_nt: TGTGCCAGCCAAAAACAGGGGGCGGCCACCGGGGAGCTGTTTTTT
cdr3_aa: CASQKQGAATGELFF

j_call: TRBJ1-2
d_call: TRBD1
clone_size: NA
v_call: TRBV30
cdr3_nt: TGTGCCTGGGACAGGGGTTTTGATGGCTACACCTTC
cdr3_aa: CAWDRGFDGYTF

j_call: TRBJ1-1
d_call: NA
clone_size: few
v_call: TRBV7-9
cdr3_nt: TGTGCCAGCAGCCCGTGGAACACTGAAGCTTTCTTT
cdr3_aa: CASSPWNTEAFF

j_call: TRBJ1-2
d_call: TRBD1
clone_size: NA
v_call: TRBV3-1/TRBV3-2
cdr3_nt: TGTGCCAGCAGCCAAGGACAGGGGGCGGCCCATGGCTACACCTTC
cdr3_aa: CASSQGQGAAHGYTF

j_call: TRBJ2-4
d_call: NA
clone_size: NA
v_call: TRBV21-1
cdr3_nt: TGTGCCAGCCTTCTTGATACAGGGTGGATAGCCAAAAACATTCAGTACTTC
cdr3_aa: CASLLDTGWIAKNIQYF

j_call: TRBJ2-1
d_call: TRBD2
clone_size: NA
v_call: TRBV3-1/TRBV3-2
cdr3_nt: TGTGCCAGCAGTTCTAGCGGAACACTGTGGAATGAGCAGTTCTTC
cdr3_aa: CASSSSGTLWNEQFF

j_call: TRBJ2-7
d_call: TRBD1
clone_size: NA
v_call: TRBV3-1/TRBV3-2
cdr3_nt: TGTGCCAGCAGCCAAAACAGGGGGCTTCCCTACGAGCAGTACTTC
cdr3_aa: CASSQNRGLPYEQYF

j_call: TRBJ2-5
d_call: NA
clone_size: NA
v_call: TRBV2
cdr3_nt: TGTGCCACCAGGTTTGGCGGGGCAAAGGCAGAGACCCAGTACTTC
cdr3_aa: CATRFGGAKAETQYF

j_call: TRBJ1-3
d_call: TRBD1
clone_size: NA
v_call: TRBV7-9
cdr3_nt: TGTGCCAGCAGCCCAGGACAGGGGTTTACAAACACCATATATTTT
cdr3_aa: CASSPGQGFTNTIYF

j_call: TRBJ2-5
d_call: NA
clone_size: NA
v_call: TRBV25-1
cdr3_nt: TGTGCCACCCAGGCAGGTTCCCAAGAGACCCAGTACTTC
cdr3_aa: CATQAGSQETQYF

j_call: TRBJ1-3
d_call: NA
clone_size: NA
v_call: TRBV3-1/TRBV3-2
cdr3_nt: TGTGCCAGCAGCCAAGACAAGAGCTCTGGAAACACCATATATTTT
cdr3_aa: CASSQDKSSGNTIYF

j_call: TRBJ1-5
d_call: TRBD1
clone_size: few
v_call: TRBV9
cdr3_nt: TGTGCCAGCAGCGTAGGGACAGGGGATCAGCCCCAGCATTTT
cdr3_aa: CASSVGTGDQPQHF

j_call: TRBJ2-7
d_call: TRBD1
clone_size: NA
v_call: TRBV3-1/TRBV3-2
cdr3_nt: TGTGCCAGCAGCCAAGATCCGGGACAGGGTTACGAGCAGTACTTC
cdr3_aa: CASSQDPGQGYEQYF

j_call: TRBJ1-1
d_call: NA
clone_size: NA
v_call: TRBV2
cdr3_nt: TGTGCCAGCAGTGAAACCGGTACCACTGAAGCTTTCTTT
cdr3_aa: CASSETGTTEAFF

j_call: TRBJ1-3
d_call: NA
clone_size: NA
v_call: TRBV2
cdr3_nt: TGTGCCAGCAGTTCCACTACAGGGAACTCTGGAAACACCATATATTTT
cdr3_aa: CASSSTTGNSGNTIYF

j_call: TRBJ1-1
d_call: TRBD1
clone_size: NA
v_call: TRBV6-1
cdr3_nt: TGTGCCAGCAGTGATACGAACAGGGGAACTTTCTTGGGTACTGAAGCTTTCTTT
cdr3_aa: CASSDTNRGTFLGTEAFF

j_call: TRBJ2-2
d_call: TRBD2
clone_size: NA
v_call: TRBV9
cdr3_nt: TGTGCCAGCAGCTCCGGGGGGAGCGGGGGGGCGGTTCGGAACACCGGGGAGCTGTTTTTT
cdr3_aa: CASSSGGSGGAVRNTGELFF

j_call: TRBJ2-7
d_call: TRBD1
clone_size: once
v_call: TRBV6-5
cdr3_nt: TGTGCCAGCAGTTACAACGACAGGGTGGGCTACGAGCAGTACTTC
cdr3_aa: CASSYNDRVGYEQYF

j_call: TRBJ1-1
d_call: NA
clone_size: NA
v_call: TRBV11-2
cdr3_nt: TGTGCCAGCAGCTCCCGACAGGAGAACACTGAAGCTTTCTTT
cdr3_aa: CASSSRQENTEAFF

j_call: TRBJ1-5
d_call: TRBD1
clone_size: NA
v_call: TRBV2
cdr3_nt: TGTGCCAGCAGCCCACAGGGGGCAGGACAGCCCCAGCATTTT
cdr3_aa: CASSPQGAGQPQHF

j_call: TRBJ1-5
d_call: NA
clone_size: NA
v_call: TRBV2
cdr3_nt: TGTGCCAGCAGTGAATGGGCGGGAAACAATCAGCCCCAGCATTTT
cdr3_aa: CASSEWAGNNQPQHF

j_call: TRBJ1-5
d_call: NA
clone_size: few
v_call: TRBV4-1
cdr3_nt: TGCGCCAGCAGCCCAGCGGGCCAGGTTAGCAATCAGCCCCAGCATTTT
cdr3_aa: CASSPAGQVSNQPQHF

j_call: TRBJ2-6
d_call: NA
clone_size: NA
v_call: TRBV7-2
cdr3_nt: TGTGCCAGCAGCTTAGCCTATAGTTGGACCGAAAACGTCGGGACTGGGGCCAACGTCCTGACTTTC
cdr3_aa: CASSLAYSWTENVGTGANVLTF

j_call: TRBJ1-3
d_call: NA
clone_size: NA
v_call: TRBV30
cdr3_nt: TGTGCCGTCCGGGGAAGCTCTGGAAACACCATATATTTT
cdr3_aa: CAVRGSSGNTIYF

j_call: TRBJ2-1
d_call: TRBD2
clone_size: NA
v_call: TRBV19
cdr3_nt: TGTGCCAGTAGTATAGGGACTAGCGGGGGGTACTACAATGAGCAGTTCTTC
cdr3_aa: CASSIGTSGGYYNEQFF

j_call: TRBJ1-1
d_call: NA
clone_size: NA
v_call: TRBV11-2
cdr3_nt: TGTGCCAGCAGCTTAGAACAGGGTGAAGCTTTCTTT
cdr3_aa: CASSLEQGEAFF

j_call: TRBJ2-5
d_call: TRBD2
clone_size: NA
v_call: TRBV19
cdr3_nt: TGTGCCAGTAGTGCCGGGGACCGGGGGGGCCCAGAGACCCAGTACTTC
cdr3_aa: CASSAGDRGGPETQYF

j_call: TRBJ1-5
d_call: NA
clone_size: NA
v_call: TRBV7-8
cdr3_nt: TGTGCCAGCAGCTTAATGCGGTTGAATAGCAATCAGCCCCAGCATTTT
cdr3_aa: CASSLMRLNSNQPQHF

j_call: TRBJ2-5
d_call: TRBD2
clone_size: NA
v_call: TRBV4-2
cdr3_nt: TGTGCCAGCAGCCCCCGGGCTCTAGCGGGGGGGACAGAGACCCAGTACTTC
cdr3_aa: CASSPRALAGGTETQYF

j_call: TRBJ2-7
d_call: TRBD2
clone_size: few
v_call: TRBV9
cdr3_nt: TGTGCCAGCAGTGCGGGGGTAACCTACGAGCAGTACTTC
cdr3_aa: CASSAGVTYEQYF

j_call: TRBJ2-3
d_call: TRBD2
clone_size: NA
v_call: TRBV12-5
cdr3_nt: TGTGCTAGTGGTTTGGTGATCGCGGGGGTACGCACAGATACGCAGTATTTT
cdr3_aa: CASGLVIAGVRTDTQYF

j_call: TRBJ2-3
d_call: NA
clone_size: NA
v_call: TRBV5-4
cdr3_nt: TGTGCCAGCAGCGGGTGGACAGCAGATACGCAGTATTTT
cdr3_aa: CASSGWTADTQYF